These T cell receptor beta chains were read from a single sample in a study of cytomegalovirus exposure and HLA in healthy donors. Only in-frame clones appear in the TCRdb table, and some are missing; sequencing was by immunoSEQ multiplex PCR. The sample yields about 110,000 clones, over 75% seen once. The sample taken for sequencing was PBMCs. The receptors here all came from a woman aged 25 to 39 in good health and CMV-seropositive. Both conserved end residues are part of each CDR3. The D gene is left open where the match is weak. A clone size is listed for some rows: how often the clone was seen (once, few, many), or a class if it is expanded.

TRBV13,TRBJ2-1,TRBD2,-,CASSGRLANSSYNEQFF,TGTGCCAGCAGCGGGAGACTAGCGAACAGCTCCTACAATGAGCAGTTCTTC
TRBV9,TRBJ2-7,TRBD2,-,CASSVASGLVDEQYF,TGTGCCAGCAGCGTAGCTTCGGGACTAGTCGACGAGCAGTACTTC
TRBV29-1,TRBJ1-1,-,-,CSVESVTATEAFF,TGCAGCGTTGAATCGGTGACAGCCACTGAAGCTTTCTTT
TRBV6-5,TRBJ1-3,TRBD1,-,CACTGEQISGNTIYF,TGTGCCTGCACAGGGGAACAGATCTCTGGAAACACCATATATTTT
TRBV19,TRBJ2-3,-,-,CASSSLEGGDTQYF,TGTGCCAGTAGTAGCCTCGAAGGAGGAGATACGCAGTATTTT
TRBV7-6,TRBJ1-5,TRBD1,-,CASSRTGDSNQPQHF,TGTGCCAGCAGCCGGACAGGGGATAGCAATCAGCCCCAGCATTTT
TRBV30,TRBJ1-2,-,-,CAWSRDYRDRGYTF,TGTGCCTGGAGCCGCGACTACAGGGACCGTGGCTACACCTTC
TRBV6-6,TRBJ2-5,-,-,CASRPQRQETQYF,TGTGCCAGCAGACCACAGAGACAAGAGACCCAGTACTTC
TRBV5-1,TRBJ2-3,-,-,CASSFRGAFTDTQYF,TGCGCCAGCAGCTTCCGGGGGGCCTTCACAGATACGCAGTATTTT
TRBV7-9,TRBJ2-2,-,-,CASSLALGQELFF,TGTGCCAGCAGCTTAGCTCTGGGGCAGGAGCTGTTTTTT
TRBV21-1,TRBJ1-2,-,few,CASSKKATDSFVCGYTF,TGTGCCAGCAGCAAAAAAGCAACGGACAGTTTCGTCTGTGGCTACACCTTC
TRBV4-1,TRBJ1-4,-,-,CASSQEGGLGKLFF,TGCGCCAGCAGCCAAGAAGGAGGGCTCGGAAAACTGTTTTTT
TRBV30,TRBJ1-4,-,once,CAWSVIWGRVEKLFF,TGTGCCTGGAGTGTAATTTGGGGGCGGGTTGAAAAACTGTTTTTT